Below, 27 T cell receptor beta chains from the same sample are listed, as sequenced in a study of blood T cell repertoires in COVID-19. The table came from immunoSEQ multiplex PCR; TCRdb's copy has only in-frame clones and leaves some out. Here the sample spans some 20,000 clones, over 65% being singletons. The source material was peripheral blood. The source is a human donor in a cohort sampled during active COVID-19.

This clone was seen only a few times. V is TRBV6-4 and J is TRBJ2-3; 7 bases are a match to TRBD2. The CDR3 sequence is 14 residues long. The germline gives CDR1 MRHNA, CDR2 SNTAGT. Trimming removed 3 bases from V and 2 bases from J; junction bases left unmatched: 2. CDR3 DNA: TGTGCCAGCAGTGAGGCGGGAGCCACAGATACGCAGTATTTT. Translating gives CASSEAGATDTQYF.

The gene calls are TRBV19 and TRBJ2-2; 12 positions agree with TRBD1. CDR3 size: 15 residues. The V gene's germline CDR1 is LNHDA and CDR2 SQIVND (reference sequence). V lost 8 bases to trimming and J lost 4 bases; unmatched junction nucleotides: 5. This chain's CDR3 is CASSGQGAITGELFF. The DNA for the CDR3 is TGTGCCAGTTCGGGACAGGGGGCGATCACCGGGGAGCTGTTTTTT.

The J gene is TRBJ1-2, the V gene TRBV7-2; 7 bases are a match to TRBD1. The germline CDR1 and CDR2 sequences are SGHTA and FQGNSA. J lost 3 bases, V lost 1 base, and 8 bases had no gene match. The CDR3 contains 16 residues. The CDR3 loop reads CASSLEQGRYDYGYTF. In DNA form, the CDR3 reads TGTGCCAGCAGCTTAGAACAGGGGCGATATGACTATGGCTACACCTTC.

The table lists this clone with a count of one. V usage is TRBV29-1 and J usage is TRBJ2-1, with D tentatively TRBD2 (6 bases). Trimming pared 4 bases from V and 3 bases from J, leaving 13 bases between. The CDR3 is made up of 14 amino acids. Per germline, CDR1 SQVTM and CDR2 ANQGSEA. The CDR3 region has the DNA TGCAGCGTTGGTCTAGCGACTGACTACAATGAGCAGTTCTTC. Translation gives CSVGLATDYNEQFF.

CDR3 sequence: CASSESVLRETFVNEQFF. The CDR3 region has the DNA TGTGCCAGCAGTGAATCCGTATTGCGGGAGACTTTTGTCAATGAGCAGTTCTTC. The chain is built from TRBV25-1 and TRBJ2-1; 7 bases fit TRBD2. This CDR3 contains 18 residues. Germline V gene sequence: CDR1 MGHDK, CDR2 SYGVNS. Trimming cost V 1 base and J 6 bases; bases outside gene matches: 15.

The count of this clone is one. The gene calls are TRBV24-1 and TRBJ1-2, with D uncertain. The CDR3 is 14 residues long. The germline V and J ends were trimmed by 2 bases and 1 base, with 7 bases remaining between them. From germline, CDR1 is KGHDR and CDR2 SFDVKD. The CDR3 sequence: CATSDSGDNYGYTF. CDR3 coding DNA: TGTGCCACCAGTGATTCGGGAGATAACTATGGCTACACCTTC.

The J gene is TRBJ2-1, the V gene TRBV28, with D possibly TRBD2 on 6 matching bases. CDR3 length equals 15 residues. Germline V gene sequence: CDR1 MDHEN, CDR2 SYDVKM. V was pared by 7 bases and J by 0 bases, with 13 bases between. Here the CDR3 DNA reads TGTGCCAGCACCTTTGGAGGGAGCTCCTACAATGAGCAGTTCTTC. It specifies CASTFGGSSYNEQFF.

CDR3 protein: CASSGLAGADEQYF. Here the CDR3 DNA reads TGTGCCAGTAGCGGTTTGGCGGGAGCGGACGAGCAGTACTTC. The J gene is TRBJ2-7, the V gene TRBV19; 7 positions agree with TRBD2. The CDR3 consists of 14 residues. V trimming: 6 bases; J trimming: 5 bases; junction bases outside the gene matches: 10. The germline CDR1 and CDR2 sequences are LNHDA and SQIVND (reference sequence). Looking up the rest from reference TRBV19 and TRBJ2-7 gives the full variable domain: DGGITQSPKYLFRKEGQNVTLSCEQNLNHDAMYWYRQDPGQGLRLIYYSQIVNDFQKGDIAEGYSVSREKKESFPLTVTSAQKNPTAFYLCASSGLAGADEQYFGPGTRLTVT.

The chain carries TRBV2 and TRBJ2-5; D is possibly TRBD1 (6 bases). The V end was cut by 1 base, the J end by 5 bases, with 11 bases between. The CDR3 has 14 amino acids. Germline-derived CDR1 and CDR2 are SNHLY and FYNNEI. The CDR3 here is CASSEVRTAETQYF. CDR3 nucleotide sequence: TGTGCCAGCAGTGAAGTCCGGACAGCGGAGACCCAGTACTTC.

The chain has TRBV30 and TRBJ1-1; tentatively, D is TRBD1 (6 bases). The CDR3 runs to 11 residues. Trimming took 5 bases from V and 5 from J, leaving 9 bases between them. CDR1 and CDR2 from the germline V gene are GTSNPN and SVGIG (reference sequence). The CDR3, as DNA: TGTGCCTGGGGGGACATTACTGAAGCTTTCTTT. Its protein is CAWGDITEAFF.

The rearrangement joins TRBV6-5 to TRBJ1-4; TRBD1 matches 8 bases. V dropped 0 bases and J dropped 8; count of bases not matched to a gene: 8. The germline CDR1 and CDR2 sequences are MNHEY and SVGAGI. The CDR3 spans 16 residues. DNA of the CDR3: TGTGCCAGCAGTTACTCGATTCCAGGGGGCGACGAAAAACTGTTTTTT. Translating gives CASSYSIPGGDEKLFF.

V usage is TRBV6-4 and J usage is TRBJ2-3; the match to TRBD1 covers 7 bases. Unmatched junction bases numbered 2, after V lost 3 bases and J lost 2 bases. The CDR3 is 14 amino acids. From germline, CDR1 is MRHNA and CDR2 SNTAGT. The CDR3 protein is CASSDKGATDTQYF. The CDR3, as DNA: TGTGCCAGCAGTGATAAGGGGGCCACAGATACGCAGTATTTT.

The genes are TRBV28 and TRBJ2-3, with 8 bases fitting TRBD1. Trimming cost V 2 bases and J 2 bases; bases outside gene matches: 3. Germline lookup yields CDR1 MDHEN and CDR2 SYDVKM. This CDR3 has 15 amino acids. Here the CDR3 DNA reads TGTGCCAGCAGTTTAGGGGGACAGGACACAGATACGCAGTATTTT. This encodes CASSLGGQDTDTQYF. The entire variable domain, with the rest obtained from reference TRBV28 and TRBJ2-3, is as follows: DVKVTQSSRYLVKRTGEKVFLECVQDMDHENMFWYRQDPGLGLRLIYFSYDVKMKEKGDIPEGYSVSREKKERFSLILESASTNQTSMYLCASSLGGQDTDTQYFGPGTRLTVL.

In DNA form, the CDR3 reads TGTGCCAGCAGCTTGGGACTAGCGGGAGGTACAGATACGCAGTATTTT. Its protein product is CASSLGLAGGTDTQYF. The rearrangement uses TRBV5-5 and TRBJ2-3, with 13 positions matching TRBD2. Germline values: CDR1 SGHKS, CDR2 YYEKEE (reference sequence). CDR3 length equals 16 residues. The V segment lost 0 bases and the J segment 3 bases; nucleotides outside the gene matches: 1.

The chain combines TRBV25-1 with TRBJ2-7; D possibly corresponds to TRBD2 (7 bases). Deletions cut 5 bases from V and 6 bases from J, with 26 bases between. The germline V gene encodes CDR1 MGHDK and CDR2 SYGVNS. The CDR3 is made up of 17 amino acids. Written as DNA, the CDR3 is TGTGCCAGCAGTAGCCGCCGGGGGGCTAACCTCCCCCTCGAGCAGTACTTC. It codes for CASSSRRGANLPLEQYF.

This clone was seen more than once but under ten times. The V call is TRBV10-3, the J call TRBJ2-7; 13 bases agree with TRBD2. CDR1 is ENHRY and CDR2 is SYGVKD in the germline V gene. CDR3 size: 14 residues. V shed 10 bases, J shed 6 bases, and the junction held 9 bases outside the gene matches. The CDR3 region is CASRLAGGLGEQYF. The CDR3 coding sequence is TGTGCCAGCAGACTAGCGGGAGGCCTGGGCGAGCAGTACTTC.

This chain joins TRBV5-4 and TRBJ2-1; TRBD2 aligns across 10 bases. The V and J ends lost 7 bases and 7 bases, in that order; junction bases with no gene match: 5. This CDR3 has 13 amino acids. From germline, CDR1 is SGHNT and CDR2 YYREEE (reference sequence). The CDR3 is CASLLAGRNEQFF. The CDR3 nucleotides read TGTGCCAGCTTACTAGCGGGACGAAATGAGCAGTTCTTC.

This chain connects TRBV9 to TRBJ2-7; 10 nucleotides line up with TRBD1. The V gene's germline CDR1 is SGDLS and CDR2 YYNGEE. The V and J ends lost 0 bases and 2 bases, in that order; junction bases with no gene match: 2. This CDR3 is 15 amino acids long. The CDR3 protein is CASSVGGTGAYEQYF. CDR3 sequence (DNA): TGTGCCAGCAGCGTAGGGGGGACAGGGGCCTACGAGCAGTACTTC. Variable domain in full (rest from reference TRBV9 and TRBJ2-7): DSGVTQTPKHLITATGQRVTLRCSPRSGDLSVYWYQQSLDQGLQFLIQYYNGEERAKGNILERFSAQQFPDLHSELNLSSLELGDSALYFCASSVGGTGAYEQYFGPGTRLTVT.

The chain is built from TRBV24-1 and TRBJ2-3; D is perhaps TRBD1 (6 bases). CDR3 length: 13 residues. V was trimmed by 1 base and J by 11 bases, leaving 12 bases between them. CDR1 is KGHDR, CDR2 SFDVKD, per germline. The CDR3 reads CATSDLTGPQQYF. Written as DNA, the CDR3 is TGTGCCACCAGTGATTTAACAGGGCCCCAGCAGTATTTT.

The chain is built from TRBV4-2 and TRBJ2-6; TRBD1 might be the D (6 bases). Germline V CDR1 and CDR2: LGHNA, YNFKEQ. V lost 3 bases and J 3 bases, leaving 12 bases between the germline ends. The CDR3 loop spans 16 amino acids. The CDR3 nucleotides are TGTGCCAGCAGCCAGGAAGGGGGTGGTGGGGCCAACGTCCTGACTTTC. Translated, it gives CASSQEGGGGANVLTF.

This clone ranks as medium-sized (0.01 to 0.1%). This sequence joins TRBV19 and TRBJ2-1; 8 nucleotides agree with TRBD1. The CDR3 covers 13 residues. The V gene end was trimmed by 9 bases and the J gene end by 4 bases; junction bases not matched to a gene: 5. CDR1 and CDR2 (germline): LNHDA, SQIVND (reference sequence). Here the CDR3 DNA reads TGTGCCAGCAAGGACAGGGAATACAATGAGCAGTTCTTC. Translating it yields CASKDREYNEQFF.

The rearrangement joins TRBV28 to TRBJ2-7, with TRBD1 identical over 7 bases. Germline values: CDR1 MDHEN, CDR2 SYDVKM. This CDR3 comprises 13 residues. The V segment lost 10 bases and the J segment 3 bases; nucleotides outside the gene matches: 9. The CDR3 is CANSPDRDYEQYF. The CDR3 DNA sequence: TGTGCCAACAGCCCAGACAGGGACTACGAGCAGTACTTC.

V usage is TRBV4-2 and J usage is TRBJ2-3, with TRBD1 matching over 8 bases. Germline CDR1 and CDR2: LGHNA and YNFKEQ. The CDR3 extends over 16 amino acids. V was clipped by 2 bases and J by 4 bases; unmatched bases: 8. CDR3 protein: CASSQSQGARADTQYF. CDR3 DNA: TGTGCCAGCAGCCAAAGTCAGGGGGCGAGGGCAGATACGCAGTATTTT.

V usage is TRBV7-8 and J usage is TRBJ1-2; 7 bases match TRBD1. V lost 1 base, J lost 3 bases, and 2 bases stayed unmatched. This CDR3 has 14 amino acids. From germline, CDR1 is SGHVS and CDR2 FQNEAQ. The CDR3 DNA reads TGTGCCAGCAGCTTAGGCGGGACAGACTATGGCTACACCTTC. It codes for CASSLGGTDYGYTF.

The J gene is TRBJ2-7, the V gene TRBV24-1; D is perhaps TRBD1 (6 bases). V was clipped by 1 base and J by 3 bases, with 24 bases between them. There are 19 residues in the CDR3. Germline CDR1 reads KGHDR; CDR2 reads SFDVKD. CDR3 bases: TGTGCCACCAGTGATTTACGACCGGTGGGGACACTAAACGTCTACGAGCAGTACTTC. Translating gives CATSDLRPVGTLNVYEQYF.

The chain is built from TRBV29-1 and TRBJ2-7; D is undetermined. Germline CDR1 SQVTM, CDR2 ANQGSEA. The length of the CDR3 is 13 residues. The V and J ends lost 7 bases and 2 bases respectively, with 15 bases between them. The CDR3 reads CSAKFPGTYEQYF. CDR3 bases: TGCAGCGCTAAATTTCCTGGCACCTACGAGCAGTACTTC.

The chain couples TRBV28 to TRBJ2-3, with 7 bases identical to TRBD1. This CDR3 has 14 residues. Trimming removed 10 bases from V and 3 bases from J; junction bases left unmatched: 10. Germline CDR1 and CDR2: MDHEN and SYDVKM. The CDR3 bases are TGTGCCACACGACAGGGACATGAGACAGATACGCAGTATTTT. Translated: CATRQGHETDTQYF. The whole variable domain, filled in from reference TRBV28 and TRBJ2-3, reads DVKVTQSSRYLVKRTGEKVFLECVQDMDHENMFWYRQDPGLGLRLIYFSYDVKMKEKGDIPEGYSVSREKKERFSLILESASTNQTSMYLCATRQGHETDTQYFGPGTRLTVL.